The sequence of this T cell receptor (beta chain) was determined in a study of T-cell reconstitution after alpha-beta-depleted transplantation in children. A TCRbeta library incorporating unique molecular identifiers was prepared. TCRdb passed the PCR reads through MiXCR, listing each CDR3 protein once. Of 480,000 or so distinct CDR3 sequences detected, about 10% appear once; the ten largest clones hold just over 2%. With respect to this clonotype: What it recognizes is unknown.

Overall study findings and caveats: The origin of alpha-beta T cells about two months after transplant was reportedly several hundred expanded graft clones. T-cell numbers and diversity one year post-transplant derived largely from freshly generated T cells.

Trimming removed 1 base from V and 4 bases from J, with 7 bases in between. CDR1 SGHAT and CDR2 FQNNGV come from the germline V gene. The CDR3 totals 13 residues. Material: PBMCs, obtained before TCRalphabeta/CD19-depleted stem cell transplant. This clonotype was obtained from a child aged 2 to 9 with inherited bone marrow failure, due to receive a stem cell transplant. The V gene is TRBV11-2, the J gene TRBJ1-1; D unclear. CDR3 DNA sequence: TGTGCCAGCAGCTTAGGGATTGGCACTGAAGCTTTCTTT. Its protein product is CASSLGIGTEAFF. Full variable domain (missing parts from reference TRBV11-2 and TRBJ1-1): EAGVAQSPRYKIIEKRQSVAFWCNPISGHATLYWYQQILGQGPKLLIQFQNNGVVDDSQLPKDRFSAERLKGVDSTLKIQPAKLEDSAVYLCASSLGIGTEAFFGQGTRLTVV.